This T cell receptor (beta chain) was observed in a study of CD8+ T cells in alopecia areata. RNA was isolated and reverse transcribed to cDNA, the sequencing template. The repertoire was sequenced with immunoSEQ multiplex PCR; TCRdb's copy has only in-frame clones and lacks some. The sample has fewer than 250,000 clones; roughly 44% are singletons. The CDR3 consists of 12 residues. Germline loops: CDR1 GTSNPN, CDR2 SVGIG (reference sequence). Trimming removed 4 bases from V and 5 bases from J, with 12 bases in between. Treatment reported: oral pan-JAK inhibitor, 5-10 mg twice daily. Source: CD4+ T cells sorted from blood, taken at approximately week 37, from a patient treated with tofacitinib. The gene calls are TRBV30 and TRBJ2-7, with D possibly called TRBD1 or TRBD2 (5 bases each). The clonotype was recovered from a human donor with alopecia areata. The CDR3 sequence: CAWNGGIHEQYF. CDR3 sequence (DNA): TGTGCCTGGAATGGGGGTATCCACGAGCAGTACTTC.